This TCR beta chain was recovered during a study of low-dose radiotherapy and immunotherapy resistance in tumors. As for time point: after trial treatment. As for treatment: LDRT plus nivolumab, ipilimumab, low-dose cyclophosphamide and aspirin (RACIN trial). Each donor was administered nivolumab, ipilimumab, aspirin, low-dose cyclophosphamide and low-dose radiotherapy. TRAV- and TRBV-specific primers primed first-strand cDNA, covering alpha and beta chains. Using a constant-region primer together with a V-primer adapter, TCRs were subjected to 15 to 20 PCR cycles of amplification. A single record per CDR3 protein comes from TCRdb applying MiXCR to the reads. The table shows around 100,000 distinct CDR3 sequences, with around 20% occurring only once. The V segment lost 4 bases and the J segment 2 bases; nucleotides outside the gene matches: 6. Germline V lookup: CDR1 LNHDA, CDR2 SQIVND (reference sequence). CDR3 length equals 16 residues.

This TCR was recovered from a female donor with ovarian cancer. The rearrangement joins TRBV19 to TRBJ2-3, with 10 bases that match TRBD2. This specimen was PBMCs, taken after low-dose radiotherapy plus immunotherapy. CDR3 bases: TGTGCCAGTAGTAGACCGACTAGCGGGTCCACAGATACGCAGTATTTT. It yields the protein CASSRPTSGSTDTQYF.